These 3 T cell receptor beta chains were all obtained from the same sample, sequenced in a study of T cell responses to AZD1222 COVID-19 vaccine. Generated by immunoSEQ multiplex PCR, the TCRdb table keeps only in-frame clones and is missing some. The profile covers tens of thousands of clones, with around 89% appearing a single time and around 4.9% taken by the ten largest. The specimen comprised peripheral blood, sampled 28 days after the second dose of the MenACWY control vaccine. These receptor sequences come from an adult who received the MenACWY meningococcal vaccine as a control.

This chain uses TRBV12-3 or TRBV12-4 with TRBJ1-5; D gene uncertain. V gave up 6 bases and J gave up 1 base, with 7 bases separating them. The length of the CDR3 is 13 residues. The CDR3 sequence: CASSQTSNQPQHF. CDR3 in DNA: TGTGCCAGCAGCCAAACGAGCAATCAGCCCCAGCATTTT.

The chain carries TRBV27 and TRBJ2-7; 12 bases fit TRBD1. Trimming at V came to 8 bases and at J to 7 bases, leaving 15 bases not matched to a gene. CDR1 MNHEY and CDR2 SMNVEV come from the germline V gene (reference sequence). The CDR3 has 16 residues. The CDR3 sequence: CASDRKTGTGGLEQYF. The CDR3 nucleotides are TGTGCCAGCGACCGGAAGACCGGGACAGGGGGCTTAGAGCAGTACTTC.

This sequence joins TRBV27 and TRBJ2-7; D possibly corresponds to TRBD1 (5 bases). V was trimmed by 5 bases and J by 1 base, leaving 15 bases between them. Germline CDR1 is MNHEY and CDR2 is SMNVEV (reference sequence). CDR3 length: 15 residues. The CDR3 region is CASSPQTELSYEQYF. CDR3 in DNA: TGTGCCAGCAGTCCGCAGACAGAGCTATCCTACGAGCAGTACTTC.